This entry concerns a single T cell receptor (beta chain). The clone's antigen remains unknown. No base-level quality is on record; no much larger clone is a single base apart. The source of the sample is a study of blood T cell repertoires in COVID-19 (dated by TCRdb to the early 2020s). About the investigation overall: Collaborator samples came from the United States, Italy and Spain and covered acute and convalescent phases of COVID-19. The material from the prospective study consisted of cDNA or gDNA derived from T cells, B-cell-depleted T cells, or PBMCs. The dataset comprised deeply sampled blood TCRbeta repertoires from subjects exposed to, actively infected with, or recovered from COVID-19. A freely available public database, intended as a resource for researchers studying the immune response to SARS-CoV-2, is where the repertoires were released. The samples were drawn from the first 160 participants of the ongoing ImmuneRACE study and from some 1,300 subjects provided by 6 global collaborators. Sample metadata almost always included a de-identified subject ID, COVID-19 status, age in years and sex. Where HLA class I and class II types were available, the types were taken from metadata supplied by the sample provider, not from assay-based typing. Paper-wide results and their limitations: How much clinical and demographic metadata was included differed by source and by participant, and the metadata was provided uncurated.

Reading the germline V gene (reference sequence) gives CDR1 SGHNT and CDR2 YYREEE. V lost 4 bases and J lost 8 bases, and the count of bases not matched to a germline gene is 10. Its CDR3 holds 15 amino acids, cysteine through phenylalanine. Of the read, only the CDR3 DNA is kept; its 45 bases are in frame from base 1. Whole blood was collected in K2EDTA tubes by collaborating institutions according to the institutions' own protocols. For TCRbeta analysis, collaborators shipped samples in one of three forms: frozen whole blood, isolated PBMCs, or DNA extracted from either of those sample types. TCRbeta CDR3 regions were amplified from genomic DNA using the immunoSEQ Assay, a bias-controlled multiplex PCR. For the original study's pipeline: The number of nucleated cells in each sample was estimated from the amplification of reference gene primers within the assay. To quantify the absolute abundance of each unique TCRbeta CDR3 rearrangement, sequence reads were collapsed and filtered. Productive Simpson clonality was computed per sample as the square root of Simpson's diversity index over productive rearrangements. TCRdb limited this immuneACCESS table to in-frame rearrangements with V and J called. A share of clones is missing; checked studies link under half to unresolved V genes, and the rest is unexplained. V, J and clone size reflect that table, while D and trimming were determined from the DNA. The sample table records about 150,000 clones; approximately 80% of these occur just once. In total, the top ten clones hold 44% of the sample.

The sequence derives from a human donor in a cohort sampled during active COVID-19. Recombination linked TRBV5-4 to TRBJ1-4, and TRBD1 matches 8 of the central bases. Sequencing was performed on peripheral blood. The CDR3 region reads CASSGGTGWGEKLFF. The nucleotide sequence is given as TGTGCCAGCAGCGGCGGGACAGGATGGGGGGAAAAACTGTTTTTT.